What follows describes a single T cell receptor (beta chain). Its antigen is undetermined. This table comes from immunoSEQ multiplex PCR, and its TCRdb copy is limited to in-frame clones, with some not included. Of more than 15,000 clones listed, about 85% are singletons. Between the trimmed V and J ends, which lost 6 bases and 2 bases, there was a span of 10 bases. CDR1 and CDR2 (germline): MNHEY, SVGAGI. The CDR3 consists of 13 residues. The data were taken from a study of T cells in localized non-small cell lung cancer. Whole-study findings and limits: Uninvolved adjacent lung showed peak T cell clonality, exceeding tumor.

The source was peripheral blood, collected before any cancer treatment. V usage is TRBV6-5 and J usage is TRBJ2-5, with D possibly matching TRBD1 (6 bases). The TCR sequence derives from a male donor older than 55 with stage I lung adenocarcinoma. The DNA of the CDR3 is TGTGCCAGCAGAGAACAGGGACAAGAGACCCAGTACTTC. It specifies CASREQGQETQYF.